The T cell receptor beta chain under discussion was sequenced for a study of CD8 T cells in ankylosing spondylitis (dated by TCRdb to about 2017). For the wider study: The study profiled T cell receptor beta repertoires in healthy donors and ankylosing spondylitis patients to find disease-linked TCR variants. The whole study cohort included 85 to 120 healthy donors and 20 to 25 ankylosing spondylitis patients. Peripheral blood samples were taken, and synovial fluid was additionally collected from ankylosing spondylitis patients.

The CDR3 sequence holds 15 residues, the cysteine and phenylalanine included. Only the CDR3 region is kept as DNA, spanning 45 bases read in frame from base 1. Trimming costs V 4 bases and J 6 bases, and their ends lie 16 bases apart. The CDR1 and CDR2 encoded by the germline V gene are MRHNA and SNTAGT. Sequencing used an Illumina HiSeq 2500. Quantitative 5'-RACE with molecular barcodes was the method used to prepare the TCR beta libraries. The authors' pipeline ran thus. A new computational method, built on a probabilistic model of VDJ rearrangement, was used to identify disease-linked TCR variants. TCRdb redid the processing of the public reads, applying fastp at Q25 and MiXCR, and retained in-frame beta chains. Each CDR3 protein appears once, grouped with its most common genes and DNA. None of the V and J calls come from the authors' own analysis; TCRdb made them. Present in this sample are about 240,000 distinct CDR3 sequences, 9.5% to 12% of which were seen just once. The leading ten clones occupy under 8% of the sample.

The table lists this clonotype with a few counts. Its specific antigen is unknown. There are no base qualities to consult, and no much larger clone falls within one base. Overall study outcomes, separate from this receptor: The disease-linked clones were reported as significantly enriched in matched synovial fluid samples from ankylosing spondylitis patients. In peripheral blood, the disease-linked clones were found at relatively low frequencies and had a CD8+ phenotype. Some motif variants had previously been reported in the synovial fluid and blood of reactive arthritis patients, which suggests shared mechanisms of disease initiation. Blood from ankylosing spondylitis patients appeared to be characterized by a TCR beta motif made up of several highly homologous amino acid variants.

The receptor was derived from a male donor with ankylosing spondylitis or in good health (not recorded which). This chain joins TRBV6-4 to TRBJ2-1; TRBD1 could be the D gene, as 6 bases match. The sample was blood, either unsorted or a sorted T cell fraction (not recorded which). The nucleotides read TGTGCCAGCAGTGCAAGCACAGGGTCTGGCAATGAGCAGTTCTTC. Its protein is CASSASTGSGNEQFF.